This TCR beta chain was profiled in a study of blood T cells in healthy people across ages. Study conclusions and caveats: Diversity of TCR beta correlated strongly with naive T cell percentage.

Looked up from germline, CDR1 is SQVTM and CDR2 is ANQGSEA. Trimming took 2 bases from V and 13 from J, leaving 14 bases between them. CDR3 length: 11 amino acids. The second PCR ran roughly 6 to 11 cycles with a sample-barcoded 5' primer and J-beta primers. One entry per CDR3 protein, called by TCRdb with MiXCR from the 5' RACE reads. Among 790,000 or so distinct CDR3 sequences, roughly 56% were seen once, and the ten largest hold approximately 24%. Comments on this clonotype: Its antigen is currently unknown.

This receptor was taken from a man aged 35-49 years in good health. Sequenced sample: blood. The chain combines TRBV29-1 with TRBJ2-5, with a tentative D call TRBD2 (6 bases). CDR3 protein: CSVELRDSPYF. The CDR3 DNA reads TGCAGCGTTGAACTCCGGGACTCCCCGTACTTC.